What follows describes a single T cell receptor (beta chain). This clonotype occurred many times. Its antigen specificity is not known. Base qualities are not recorded, but no much larger clone differs from it by a single base. The library was obtained by 5' RACE. For sequencing, a NextSeq 500 was employed. The TCR library protocol attached a unique molecular identifier to each TCR cDNA molecule to allow correction of PCR and sequencing errors. The paper's processing steps were these. TCR identification, UMI-based error correction and CDR3 extraction were all carried out with Decombinator tools. Expanded TCRs were defined as those above a frequency of 2 per 1,000, corresponding to the top 1% of the tumor frequency distribution. Renyi diversity was computed with the R vegan package after each repertoire had been subsampled 100 times to 5,000 TCRs. CDR3 similarity networks were built from amino acid triplet string-kernel similarity, with CDR3s being connected when pairwise similarity was above 0.82. TCRdb trimmed the raw reads at Q25, called clones with MiXCR and kept productive beta chains. One record per CDR3 amino acid sequence lists the most common genes and DNA. The V and J calls and clone size are TCRdb's, not the authors'. In this sample the table shows roughly 60,000 distinct CDR3 sequences, around 8.2% of which occur a single time. Less than 15% of the sample goes to the ten largest clones.

The sample originates from a study of spatial heterogeneity in lung cancer (dated 2019 in TCRdb). Notes on the research overall: More beta-chain than alpha-chain transcripts were consistently detected, likely reflecting higher beta-chain transcript abundance. At surgery, both alpha and beta chains were TCR-sequenced in 200 to 250 tumor regions, fewer than 85 matched nontumor lung samples and 50 to 60 PBMC samples. TCR alpha and beta repertoires were quantitatively compared across multiple tumor regions, matched nontumor lung and blood in non-small cell lung cancer. The study linked features of the TCR repertoire to counts of nonsynonymous mutations, which were determined by whole-exome sequencing of tumor tissue. In the raw uncorrected reads, each unique combination of TCR and UMI appeared on average more than ten times.

Paper-wide results and their limitations: Additional single-cell paired TCR alpha and beta sequencing was considered necessary to confirm, at a functional level, the hypothesis that regional TCRs recognize regional mutations. Ubiquitous expanded tumor TCRs were found in blood more often at tumor resection than at routine follow-up.

Taken from the germline V gene (reference sequence), the CDR1 and CDR2 loops are LNHNV and YYDKDF. V loses 8 bases, J loses 0 bases, and the germline ends lie 11 bases apart. The cysteine opens and the phenylalanine closes a CDR3 of 14 amino acids. The CDR3 DNA has 42 bases and is translated from base 1. This specimen's time point label, per the study, means: sample taken at primary tumor resection. TCR sequencing used whole RNA extracted from tumor and nontumor lung tissue, or from cryopreserved PBMC samples, without cell sorting. The donors were more than 60 patients from the lung TRACERx cohort who had early-stage, untreated non-small cell lung cancer. Only patients for whom sufficient RNA was available from at least two tumor regions were selected for TCR sequencing.

The sequence derives from a female donor with early-stage non-small cell lung cancer. The chain was built from TRBV15 and TRBJ1-5; no confident D gene assignment can be made. Here the sequenced sample was PBMCs, taken at surgery. This receptor has the CDR3 CATGRDYSNQPQHF. In nucleotide form, the sequence is TGTGCCACCGGGCGGGATTATAGCAATCAGCCCCAGCATTTT.